This TCR beta chain came from a study of blood T cells in healthy people across ages. Findings of the study overall: Samples with more naive T cells showed higher observed beta diversity.

Using a J-beta primer mix together with a sample-barcoded 5' primer, a second PCR was run for roughly 7 to 11 cycles. A template-switch adaptor containing 12 random nucleotides labeled each cDNA molecule. One entry per CDR3 protein, called by TCRdb with MiXCR from the 5' RACE reads. The data show some 1.8 million distinct CDR3 sequences, roughly two fifths seen once. To note about this clonotype: Antigen: not known.

Germline V CDR1 and CDR2: LGHNA, YSLEER. The V gene end was trimmed by 3 bases and the J gene end by 4 bases; junction bases not matched to a gene: 12. The CDR3 contains 17 residues. The rearrangement uses TRBV4-3 and TRBJ2-3, with 8 nucleotides matching TRBD2. This TCR was recovered from a human donor in good health. What was sequenced was blood. CDR3 amino acids: CASSHSPPAGEADTQYF. CDR3 DNA: TGCGCCAGCAGCCATTCCCCACCAGCGGGGGAGGCAGATACGCAGTATTTT.